A selection of T cell receptor beta chains follows, all from one sample in a study of blood T cell repertoires in COVID-19. TCRdb's table, derived via immunoSEQ multiplex PCR, lists solely in-frame clones and lacks some. The sample shows 230,000 or so clones, more than 65% of them seen only once. Sequencing was performed on PBMCs or T cells enriched from blood (not recorded which). The origin of the receptors is a man aged 45-60 years who had recovered from COVID-19. Both conserved end residues are part of each CDR3.

v_gene: TRBV19
CDR3aa: CASSKRGSADTQYF

v_gene: TRBV28
CDR3aa: CASSSTAYEQYF

v_gene: TRBV30
CDR3aa: CAWSASRVGTGELFF

v_gene: TRBV19
CDR3aa: CARIPLAGDSEQYF

v_gene: TRBV27
CDR3aa: CASSLSSGRPHNEQFF

v_gene: TRBV29-1
CDR3aa: CSVEVQGGYYEQYF

v_gene: TRBV6-1
CDR3aa: CASSEYQANYGYTF

v_gene: TRBV11-2
CDR3aa: CASSPTSSGEKLFF

v_gene: TRBV9
CDR3aa: CASSARTSGYEQYF

v_gene: TRBV19
CDR3aa: CASSILWTGNNYGYTF

v_gene: TRBV24-1
CDR3aa: CATSESSGGSYNEQFF

v_gene: TRBV27
CDR3aa: CASSSGTGGIGSYNEQFF

v_gene: TRBV30
CDR3aa: CAWSGAQETQYF

v_gene: TRBV4-1
CDR3aa: CASSPTIAGIQETQYF

v_gene: TRBV6-5
CDR3aa: CASSLGQGHEKLFF

v_gene: TRBV9
CDR3aa: CASSSGGTGELFF

v_gene: TRBV5-1
CDR3aa: CASSSPGHTNSPLHF

v_gene: TRBV9
CDR3aa: CASSLAPGGASYEQYF

v_gene: TRBV2
CDR3aa: CASNRNTGELFF

v_gene: TRBV2
CDR3aa: CASSASGGGNNEQFF

v_gene: TRBV5-4
CDR3aa: CASSGLAPEQFF

v_gene: TRBV30
CDR3aa: CAWSPTGTGTTGELFF

v_gene: TRBV11-2
CDR3aa: CASSETSGLSYEQFF

v_gene: TRBV19
CDR3aa: CASSIGPAGAYEQYF

v_gene: TRBV5-1
CDR3aa: CASSLSASGVETQYF

v_gene: TRBV19
CDR3aa: CATKGGPYGYTF

v_gene: TRBV15
CDR3aa: CATGDRGQPQHF

v_gene: TRBV25-1
CDR3aa: CASSRQGSSPLHF

v_gene: TRBV28
CDR3aa: CASGQGAGNYGYTF

v_gene: TRBV7-6
CDR3aa: CASSLEGGPRAYNSPLHF